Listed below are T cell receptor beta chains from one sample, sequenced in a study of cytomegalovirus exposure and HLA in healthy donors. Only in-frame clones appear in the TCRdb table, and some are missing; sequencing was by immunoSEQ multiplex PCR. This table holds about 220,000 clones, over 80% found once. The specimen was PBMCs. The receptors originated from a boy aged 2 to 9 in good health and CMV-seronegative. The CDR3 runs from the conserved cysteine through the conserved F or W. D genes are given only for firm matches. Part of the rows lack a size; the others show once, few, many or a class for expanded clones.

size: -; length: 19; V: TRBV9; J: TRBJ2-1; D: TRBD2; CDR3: CASSVAGLAGGSSYNEQFF; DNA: TGTGCCAGCAGCGTAGCTGGACTAGCGGGGGGGTCCTCCTACAATGAGCAGTTCTTC
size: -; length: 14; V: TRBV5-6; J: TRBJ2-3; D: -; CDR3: CASSSTLGTDTQYF; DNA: TGTGCCAGCAGCAGCACACTAGGCACAGATACGCAGTATTTT
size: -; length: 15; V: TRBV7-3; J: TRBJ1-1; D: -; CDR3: CASSIGAGLNTEAFF; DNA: TGTGCCAGCAGCATAGGGGCCGGCCTGAACACTGAAGCTTTCTTT
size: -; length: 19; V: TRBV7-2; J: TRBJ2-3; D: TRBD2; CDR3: CASSLVGLAGGSSTDTQYF; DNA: TGTGCCAGCAGCTTAGTCGGACTAGCGGGAGGTTCTAGCACAGATACGCAGTATTTT
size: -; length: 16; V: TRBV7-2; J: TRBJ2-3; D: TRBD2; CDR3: CASKVTSGGSTDTQYF; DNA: TGTGCCAGCAAGGTTACTAGCGGGGGGAGCACAGATACGCAGTATTTT
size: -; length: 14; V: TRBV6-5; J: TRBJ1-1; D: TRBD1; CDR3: CASGTHRGYTEAFF; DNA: TGTGCCAGTGGAACACACAGGGGTTACACTGAAGCTTTCTTT
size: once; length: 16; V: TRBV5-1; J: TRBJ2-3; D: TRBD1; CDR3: CASSLPGTGSTDTQYF; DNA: TGCGCCAGCAGCCTCCCCGGGACAGGGAGCACAGATACGCAGTATTTT
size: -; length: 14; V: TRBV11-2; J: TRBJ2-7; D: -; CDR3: CASSATVTIYEQYF; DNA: TGTGCCAGCAGCGCCACAGTGACCATCTACGAGCAGTACTTC
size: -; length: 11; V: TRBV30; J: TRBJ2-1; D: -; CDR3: CAWITGNEQFF; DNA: TGTGCCTGGATTACTGGTAATGAGCAGTTCTTC
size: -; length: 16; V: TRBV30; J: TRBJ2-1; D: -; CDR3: CAWSVLRRGSYNEQFF; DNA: TGTGCCTGGAGTGTACTACGGCGGGGCTCCTACAATGAGCAGTTCTTC
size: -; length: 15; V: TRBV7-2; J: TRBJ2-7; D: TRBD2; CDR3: CASSLGLAGLYEQYF; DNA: TGTGCCAGCAGCTTAGGCTTAGCGGGTCTCTACGAGCAGTACTTC
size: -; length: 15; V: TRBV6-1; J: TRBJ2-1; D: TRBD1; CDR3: CASSNRDRVNNEQFF; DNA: TGTGCCAGCAGCAACCGGGACAGGGTTAACAATGAGCAGTTCTTC
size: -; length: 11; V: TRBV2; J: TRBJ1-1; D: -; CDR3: CASRAGTEAFF; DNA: TGTGCCAGCAGGGCGGGCACTGAAGCTTTCTTT
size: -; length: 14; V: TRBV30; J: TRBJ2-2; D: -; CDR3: CAWSVAPGTGELFF; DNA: TGTGCCTGGAGTGTAGCCCCAGGTACCGGGGAGCTGTTTTTT
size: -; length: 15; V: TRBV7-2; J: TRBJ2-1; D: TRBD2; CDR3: CASSILAGAYNEQFF; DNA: TGTGCCAGCAGCATACTAGCGGGGGCCTACAATGAGCAGTTCTTC
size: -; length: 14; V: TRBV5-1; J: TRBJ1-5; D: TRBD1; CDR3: CASSSGQDGQPQHF; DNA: TGCGCCAGCAGCTCCGGACAGGATGGTCAGCCCCAGCATTTT
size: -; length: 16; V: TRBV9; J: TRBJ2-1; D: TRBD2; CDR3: CASSGPGLAGNNEQFF; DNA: TGTGCCAGCAGCGGCCCGGGACTAGCGGGCAACAATGAGCAGTTCTTC
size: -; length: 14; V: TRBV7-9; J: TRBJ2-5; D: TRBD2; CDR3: CSSSLAGGSETQYF; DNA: TGTTCCAGCAGCTTAGCGGGGGGATCAGAGACCCAGTACTTC
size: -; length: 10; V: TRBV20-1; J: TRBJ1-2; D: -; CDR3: CSTSQRGYTF; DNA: TGCAGTACCTCCCAGAGGGGCTACACCTTC
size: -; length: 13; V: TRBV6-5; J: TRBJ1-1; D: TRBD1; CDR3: CASGGTGGTEAFF; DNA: TGTGCCAGCGGGGGGACAGGGGGTACTGAAGCTTTCTTT
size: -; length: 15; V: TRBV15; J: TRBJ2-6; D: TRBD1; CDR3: CATSPGKGASNVLTF; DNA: TGTGCCACCAGCCCCGGGAAGGGGGCATCCAACGTCCTGACTTTC
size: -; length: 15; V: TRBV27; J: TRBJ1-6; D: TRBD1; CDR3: CASSFQDRGTSPLHF; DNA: TGTGCCAGCAGTTTCCAGGACAGGGGTACTTCACCCCTCCACTTT
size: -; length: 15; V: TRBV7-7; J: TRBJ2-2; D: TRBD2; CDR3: CASGSAGGWTGELFF; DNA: TGTGCTTCCGGGAGCGCGGGAGGTTGGACCGGGGAGCTGTTTTTT
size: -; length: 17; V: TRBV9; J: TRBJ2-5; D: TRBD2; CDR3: CASSVSLAGGPEETQYF; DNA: TGTGCCAGCAGCGTATCGCTAGCGGGGGGGCCTGAAGAGACCCAGTACTTC
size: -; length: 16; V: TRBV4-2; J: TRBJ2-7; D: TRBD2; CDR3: CASSHGLAGDIYEQYF; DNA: TGTGCCAGCAGCCACGGACTAGCGGGAGATATCTACGAGCAGTACTTC
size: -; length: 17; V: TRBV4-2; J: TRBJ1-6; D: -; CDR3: CASSQPDGSSYNSPLHF; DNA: TGTGCCAGCAGCCAACCGGACGGGAGCTCCTATAATTCACCCCTCCACTTT
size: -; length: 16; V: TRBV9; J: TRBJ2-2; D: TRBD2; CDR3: CASSVDSRGFGGELFF; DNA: TGTGCCAGCAGCGTAGACTCGCGGGGGTTCGGCGGGGAGCTGTTTTTT